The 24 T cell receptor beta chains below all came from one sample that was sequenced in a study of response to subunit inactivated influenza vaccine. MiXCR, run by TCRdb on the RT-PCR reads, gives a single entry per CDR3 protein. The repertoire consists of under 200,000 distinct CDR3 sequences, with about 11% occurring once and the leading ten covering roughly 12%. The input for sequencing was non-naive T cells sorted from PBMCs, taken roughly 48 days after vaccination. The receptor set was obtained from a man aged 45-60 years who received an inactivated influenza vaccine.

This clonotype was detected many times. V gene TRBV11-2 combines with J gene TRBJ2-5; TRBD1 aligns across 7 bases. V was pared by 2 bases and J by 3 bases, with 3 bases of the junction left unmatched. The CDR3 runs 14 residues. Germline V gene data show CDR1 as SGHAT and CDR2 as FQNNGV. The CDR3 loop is CASSLIQGEETQYF. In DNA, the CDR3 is TGTGCCAGCAGCTTAATCCAGGGGGAAGAGACCCAGTACTTC.

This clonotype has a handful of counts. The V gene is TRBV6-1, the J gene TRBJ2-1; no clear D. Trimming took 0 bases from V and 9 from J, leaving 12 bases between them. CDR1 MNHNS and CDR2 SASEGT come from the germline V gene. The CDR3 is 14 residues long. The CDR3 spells CASSEAQFFTEQFF. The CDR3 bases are TGTGCCAGCAGTGAAGCGCAATTTTTTACTGAGCAGTTCTTC.

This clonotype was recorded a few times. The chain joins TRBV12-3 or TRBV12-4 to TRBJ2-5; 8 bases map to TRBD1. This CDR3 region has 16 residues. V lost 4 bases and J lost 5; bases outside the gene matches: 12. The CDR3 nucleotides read TGTGCCAGCAGTTCCATCGGACAGGGCGGTTCGGAGACCCAGTACTTC. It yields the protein CASSSIGQGGSETQYF.

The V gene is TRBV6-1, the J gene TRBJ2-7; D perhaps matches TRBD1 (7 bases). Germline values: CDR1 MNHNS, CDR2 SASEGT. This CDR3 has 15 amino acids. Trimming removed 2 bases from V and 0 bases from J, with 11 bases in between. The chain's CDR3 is CASSESGDSSYEQYF. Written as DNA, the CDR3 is TGTGCCAGCAGTGAATCGGGGGACAGCTCCTACGAGCAGTACTTC.

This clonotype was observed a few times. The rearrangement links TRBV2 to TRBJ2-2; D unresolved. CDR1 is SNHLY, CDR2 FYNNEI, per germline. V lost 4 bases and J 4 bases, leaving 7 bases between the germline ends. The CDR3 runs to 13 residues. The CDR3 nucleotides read TGTGCCAGCAGTGCCGAAGTCACCGGGGAGCTGTTTTTT. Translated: CASSAEVTGELFF. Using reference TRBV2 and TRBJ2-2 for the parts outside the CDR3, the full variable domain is EPEVTQTPSHQVTQMGQEVILRCVPISNHLYFYWYRQILGQKVEFLVSFYNNEISEKSEIFDDQFSVERPDGSNFTLKIRSTKLEDSAMYFCASSAEVTGELFFGEGSRLTVL.

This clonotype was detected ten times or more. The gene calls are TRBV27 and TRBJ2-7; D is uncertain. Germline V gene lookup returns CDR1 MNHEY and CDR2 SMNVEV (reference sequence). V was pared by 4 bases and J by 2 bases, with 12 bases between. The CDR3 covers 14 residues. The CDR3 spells CASSWSGPAYEQYF. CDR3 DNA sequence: TGTGCCAGCAGTTGGAGTGGACCAGCCTACGAGCAGTACTTC.

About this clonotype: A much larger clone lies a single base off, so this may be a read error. CDR3 DNA: TGTACCAGCAGCAAAGGCCTCTCTGAGCAGTTCTTC. This encodes CTSSKGLSEQFF. This rearrangement joins TRBV7-9 to TRBJ2-1; D remains unclear. The germline CDR1 and CDR2 sequences are SEHNR and FQNEAQ (reference sequence). This CDR3 is built from 12 residues.

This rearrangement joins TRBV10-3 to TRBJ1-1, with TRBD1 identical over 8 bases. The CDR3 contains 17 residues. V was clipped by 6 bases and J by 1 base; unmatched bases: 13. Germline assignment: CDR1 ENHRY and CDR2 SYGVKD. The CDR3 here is CAIRDRAILSSNTEAFF. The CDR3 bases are TGTGCCATCAGGGACAGGGCAATTCTTAGCTCGAACACTGAAGCTTTCTTT.

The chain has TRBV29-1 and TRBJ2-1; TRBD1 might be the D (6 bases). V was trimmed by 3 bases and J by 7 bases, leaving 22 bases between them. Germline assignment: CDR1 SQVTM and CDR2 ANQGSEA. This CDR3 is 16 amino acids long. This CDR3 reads CSVDSLRGKMRNEQFF. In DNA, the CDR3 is TGCAGCGTTGACTCCCTTAGGGGGAAAATGAGGAATGAGCAGTTCTTC.

The CDR3 nucleotides read TGTGCCAGCAGATACGGGGACAGGGGCACAGATACGCAGTATTTT. Translated: CASRYGDRGTDTQYF. V and J are TRBV27 and TRBJ2-3, with 9 bases matching TRBD1. Germline lookup yields CDR1 MNHEY and CDR2 SMNVEV (reference sequence). V shed 6 bases, J shed 1 base, and the junction held 5 bases outside the gene matches. The CDR3 sequence is 15 residues long.

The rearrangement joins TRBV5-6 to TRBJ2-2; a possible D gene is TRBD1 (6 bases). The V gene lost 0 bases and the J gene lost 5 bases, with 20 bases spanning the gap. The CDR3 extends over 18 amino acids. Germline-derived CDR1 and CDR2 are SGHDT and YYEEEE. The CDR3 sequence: CASSLGMHFQQGTGELFF. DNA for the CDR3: TGTGCCAGCAGCTTGGGGATGCATTTCCAGCAGGGGACCGGGGAGCTGTTTTTT.

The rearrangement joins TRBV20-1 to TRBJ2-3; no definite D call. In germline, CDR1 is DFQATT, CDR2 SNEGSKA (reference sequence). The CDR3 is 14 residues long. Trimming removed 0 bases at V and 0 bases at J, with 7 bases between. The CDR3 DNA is TGCAGTGCTAGAGATCACAGCAGCACAGATACGCAGTATTTT. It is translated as CSARDHSSTDTQYF.

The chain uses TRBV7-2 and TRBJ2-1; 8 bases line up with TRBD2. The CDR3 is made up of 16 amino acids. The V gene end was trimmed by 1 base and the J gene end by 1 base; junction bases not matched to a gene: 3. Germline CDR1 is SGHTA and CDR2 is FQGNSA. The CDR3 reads CASSLGGGQSYNEQFF. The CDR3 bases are TGTGCCAGCAGCTTAGGCGGGGGGCAGTCCTACAATGAGCAGTTCTTC.

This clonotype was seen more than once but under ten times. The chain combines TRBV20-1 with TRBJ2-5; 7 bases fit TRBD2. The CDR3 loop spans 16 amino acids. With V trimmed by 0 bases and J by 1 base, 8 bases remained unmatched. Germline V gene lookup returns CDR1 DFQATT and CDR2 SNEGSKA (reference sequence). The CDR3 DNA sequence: TGCAGTGCTAGAGATGGAGAGGGAGGGATCCAAGAGACCCAGTACTTC. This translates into CSARDGEGGIQETQYF.

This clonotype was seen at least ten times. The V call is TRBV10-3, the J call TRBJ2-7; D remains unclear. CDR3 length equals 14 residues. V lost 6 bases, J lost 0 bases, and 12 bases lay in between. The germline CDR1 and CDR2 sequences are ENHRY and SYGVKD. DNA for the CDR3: TGTGCCATCAGGTACGGGTCCGACTCCTACGAGCAGTACTTC. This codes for CAIRYGSDSYEQYF.

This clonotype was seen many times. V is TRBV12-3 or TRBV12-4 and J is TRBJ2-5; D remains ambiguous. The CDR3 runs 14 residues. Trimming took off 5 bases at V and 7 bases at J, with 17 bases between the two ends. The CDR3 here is CASSRSTESGTQYF. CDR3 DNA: TGTGCCAGCAGTCGGTCGACGGAGTCTGGGACCCAGTACTTC.

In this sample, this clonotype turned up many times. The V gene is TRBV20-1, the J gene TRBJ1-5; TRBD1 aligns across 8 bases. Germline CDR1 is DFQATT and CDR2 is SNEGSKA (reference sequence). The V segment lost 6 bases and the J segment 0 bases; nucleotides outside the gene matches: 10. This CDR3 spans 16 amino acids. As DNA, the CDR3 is TGCAGTGCGACAGGGGACGGCACCTATAGCAATCAGCCCCAGCATTTT. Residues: CSATGDGTYSNQPQHF.

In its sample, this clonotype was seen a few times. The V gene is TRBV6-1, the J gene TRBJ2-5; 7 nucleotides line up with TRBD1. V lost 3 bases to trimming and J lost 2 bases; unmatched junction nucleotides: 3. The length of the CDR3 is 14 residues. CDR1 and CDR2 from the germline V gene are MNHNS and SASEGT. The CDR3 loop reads CASSDWDSQETQYF. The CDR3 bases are TGTGCCAGCAGTGATTGGGACAGTCAAGAGACCCAGTACTTC.

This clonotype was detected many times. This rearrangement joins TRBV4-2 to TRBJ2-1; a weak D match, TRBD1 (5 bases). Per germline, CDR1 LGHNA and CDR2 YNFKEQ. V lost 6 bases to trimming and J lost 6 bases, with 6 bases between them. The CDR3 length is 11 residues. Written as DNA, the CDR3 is TGTGCCAGCAGTACAGGCAATGAGCAGTTCTTC. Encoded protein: CASSTGNEQFF.

The CDR3 loop is CASSQSSTGNTIYF. Written as DNA, the CDR3 is TGTGCCAGCAGCCAATCTTCGACTGGAAACACCATATATTTT. The J gene is TRBJ1-3, the V gene TRBV3-1, with D uncertain. From germline, CDR1 is LGHDT and CDR2 YNNKEL (reference sequence). V dropped 2 bases and J dropped 2 bases, with 7 bases sitting between them. This CDR3 region has 14 residues. The variable domain in full, completed from reference TRBV3-1 and TRBJ1-3, reads DTAVSQTPKYLVTQMGNDKSIKCEQNLGHDTMYWYKQDSKKFLKIMFSYNNKELIINETVPNRFSPKSPDKAHLNLHINSLELGDSAVYFCASSQSSTGNTIYFGEGSWLTVV.

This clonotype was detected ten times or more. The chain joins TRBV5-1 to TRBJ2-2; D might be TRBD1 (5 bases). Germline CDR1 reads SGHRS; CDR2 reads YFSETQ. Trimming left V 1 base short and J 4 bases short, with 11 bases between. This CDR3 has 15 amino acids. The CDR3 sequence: CASSLKGSATGELFF. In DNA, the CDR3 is TGCGCCAGCAGCTTGAAGGGGTCGGCCACCGGGGAGCTGTTTTTT.

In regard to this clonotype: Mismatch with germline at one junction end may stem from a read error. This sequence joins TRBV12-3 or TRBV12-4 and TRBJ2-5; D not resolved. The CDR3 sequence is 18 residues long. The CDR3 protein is CTSSFGYGLTVAVETQYF. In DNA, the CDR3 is TGTACCAGCAGTTTTGGATACGGGCTGACCGTGGCTGTGGAGACCCAGTACTTC.

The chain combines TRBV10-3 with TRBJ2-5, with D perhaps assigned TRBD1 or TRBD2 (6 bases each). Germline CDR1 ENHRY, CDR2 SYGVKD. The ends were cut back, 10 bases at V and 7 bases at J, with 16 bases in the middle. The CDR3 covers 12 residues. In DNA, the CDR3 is TGTGCCACCCGGGGGCAGGAGATGACCCAGTACTTC. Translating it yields CATRGQEMTQYF.

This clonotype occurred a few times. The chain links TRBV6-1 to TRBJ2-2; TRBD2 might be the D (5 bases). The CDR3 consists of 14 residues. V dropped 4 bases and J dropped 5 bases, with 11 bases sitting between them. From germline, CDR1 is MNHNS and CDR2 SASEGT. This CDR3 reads CASSALGETGELFF. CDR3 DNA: TGTGCCAGCAGTGCGCTTGGGGAGACCGGGGAGCTGTTTTTT.